This T cell receptor (beta chain) was captured in a study of cytotoxic CD8 clonotypes in ibrutinib-treated CLL. Some clones are missing from TCRdb's copy, which holds only in-frame ones; the method was immunoSEQ multiplex PCR. The sample yields more than 200,000 clones, 70% seen once. Trimming shortened V by 2 bases and J by 4 bases, and 11 bases separated the two germline ends. The CDR3 is made up of 15 amino acids. Germline V gene lookup returns CDR1 SEHNR and CDR2 FQNEAQ (reference sequence). The sequenced sample was PBMCs, obtained after 12 months of ibrutinib treatment. The chain uses TRBV7-9 and TRBJ2-2, with D maybe TRBD1 (6 bases). The clonotype comes from a human donor with chronic lymphocytic leukemia. The CDR3 region is CASSLLGARTGELFF. The CDR3 DNA follows: TGTGCCAGCAGCTTACTGGGGGCTCGCACCGGGGAGCTGTTTTTT.